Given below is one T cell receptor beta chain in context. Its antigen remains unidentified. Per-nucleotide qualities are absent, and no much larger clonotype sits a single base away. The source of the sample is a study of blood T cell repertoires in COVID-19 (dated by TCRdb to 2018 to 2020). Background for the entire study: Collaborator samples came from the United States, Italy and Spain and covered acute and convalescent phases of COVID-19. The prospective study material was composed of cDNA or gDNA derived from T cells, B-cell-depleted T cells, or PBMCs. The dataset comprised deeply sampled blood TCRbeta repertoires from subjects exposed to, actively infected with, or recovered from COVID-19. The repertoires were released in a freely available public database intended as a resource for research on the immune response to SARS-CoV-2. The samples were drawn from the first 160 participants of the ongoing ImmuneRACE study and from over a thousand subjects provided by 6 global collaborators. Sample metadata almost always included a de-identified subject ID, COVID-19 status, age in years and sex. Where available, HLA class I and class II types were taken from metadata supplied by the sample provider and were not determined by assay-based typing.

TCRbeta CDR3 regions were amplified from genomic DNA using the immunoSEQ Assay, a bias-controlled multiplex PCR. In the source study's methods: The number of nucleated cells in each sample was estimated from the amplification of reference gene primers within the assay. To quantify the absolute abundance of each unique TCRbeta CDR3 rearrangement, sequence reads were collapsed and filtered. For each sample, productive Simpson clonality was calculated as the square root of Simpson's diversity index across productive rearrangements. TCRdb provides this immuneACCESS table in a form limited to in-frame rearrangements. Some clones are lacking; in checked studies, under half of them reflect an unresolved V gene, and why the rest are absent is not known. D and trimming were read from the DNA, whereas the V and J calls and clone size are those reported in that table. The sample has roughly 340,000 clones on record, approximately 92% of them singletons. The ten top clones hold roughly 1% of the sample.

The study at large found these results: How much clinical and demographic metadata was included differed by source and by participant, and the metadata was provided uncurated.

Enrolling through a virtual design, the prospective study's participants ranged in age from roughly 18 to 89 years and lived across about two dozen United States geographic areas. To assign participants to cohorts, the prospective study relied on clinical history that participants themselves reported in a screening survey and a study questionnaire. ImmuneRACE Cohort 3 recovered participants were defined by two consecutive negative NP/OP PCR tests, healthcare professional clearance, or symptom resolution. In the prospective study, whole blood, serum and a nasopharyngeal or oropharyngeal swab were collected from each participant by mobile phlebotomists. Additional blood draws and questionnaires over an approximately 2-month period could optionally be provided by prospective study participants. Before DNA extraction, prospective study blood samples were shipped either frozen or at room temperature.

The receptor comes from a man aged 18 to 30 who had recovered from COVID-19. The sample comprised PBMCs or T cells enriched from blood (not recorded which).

The nucleotides are TGTGCCAGCAGTTTGCAGGGAACAGATACGCAGTATTTT. This codes for CASSLQGTDTQYF. The rearrangement joined TRBV12-3 or TRBV12-4 to TRBJ2-3; a tentative D call is TRBD1 (5 bases match). V is shortened by 3 bases, J by 3 bases, and the region joining them spans 7 bases. The CDR3 runs 13 residues from the cysteine to the phenylalanine. Only CDR3 DNA remains: 39 bases, in frame from the first base.